One T cell receptor (beta chain) is described in this entry. This clone has just a few counts. The specificity of this receptor is unknown. No base-level quality is on record; no much larger clone is a single base apart. The same CDR3 can be traced to other DNA sequences in this sample. One collaborating source in Seattle enrolled patients during active infection and followed them longitudinally through the course of disease. Each collaborating institution followed its own protocols to collect whole blood in K2EDTA tubes. For TCRbeta analysis, collaborator samples were shipped as frozen whole blood, as isolated PBMCs, or as DNA extracted from either sample type. TCRbeta CDR3 regions were amplified from genomic DNA using the immunoSEQ Assay, a bias-controlled multiplex PCR. In the source study's methods: Nucleated cell counts per sample were estimated from amplification of reference gene primers within the assay. To quantify the absolute abundance of each unique TCRbeta CDR3 rearrangement, sequence reads were collapsed and filtered. For each sample, productive Simpson clonality was calculated by taking the square root of Simpson's diversity index across productive rearrangements. The table was pulled from immuneACCESS by TCRdb, which kept in-frame rearrangements only. Such tables lose some clones; where checked, under half of the loss comes from unresolved V genes, and the rest has no known cause. From that table come the V and J calls and clone size; the DNA was used to work out D and trimming. This sample comprises around 360,000 clones, around 87% of them detected only once. The ten largest account for about 10% of the sample.

This sample was taken from a study of blood T cell repertoires in COVID-19 (dated by TCRdb to the early 2020s). With respect to the entire study: Collaborator samples came from the United States, Italy and Spain and covered acute and convalescent phases of COVID-19. The material from the prospective study consisted of cDNA or gDNA derived from T cells, B-cell-depleted T cells, or PBMCs. The dataset comprised deeply sampled blood TCRbeta repertoires from subjects exposed to, actively infected with, or recovered from COVID-19. The repertoires were released in a freely available public database meant as a resource for research on the immune response to SARS-CoV-2. The samples were drawn from the first 160 participants of the ongoing ImmuneRACE study and from 1,254 subjects provided by 6 global collaborators. A de-identified subject ID, COVID-19 status, age in years and sex were almost always included in the sample metadata. Where HLA class I and class II types were available, the types were taken from metadata supplied by the sample provider, not from assay-based typing.

On the study overall, not on this receptor specifically: Clinical and demographic metadata were provided uncurated, with the amount varying by source and participant.

As encoded in the germline V gene (reference sequence), CDR1 is LNHDA while CDR2 is SQIVND. V and J are truncated by 6 bases and 1 base respectively, leaving an intervening sequence of 13 bases. The CDR3 runs 14 residues from the cysteine to the phenylalanine. Only CDR3 DNA is held: 42 bases, read in frame from base 1. The receptor comes from a woman aged 25-40 years with COVID-19, enrolled during active disease. Sequenced: peripheral blood. The sequence links TRBV19 to TRBJ2-7; TRBD1 might be the D gene, on 6 matching bases. This receptor has the CDR3 CASRPTGGSYEQYF. DNA sequence: TGTGCCAGTAGGCCGACAGGCGGGTCCTACGAGCAGTACTTC.